The clone carrying this TCR beta chain was seen at least ten times. Its antigen remains unidentified. This CDR3 has 14 residues. Germline V lookup: CDR1 LNHDA, CDR2 SQIVND (reference sequence). V was clipped by 6 bases and J by 6 bases, with 18 bases between them. These data come from a study of radiation and T cells in renal cell carcinoma. Notes on the study in general: Compared with controls, irradiated tumors had more, larger dominant CDR3 motifs.

This sample's treatment: treatment-naive control, cytoreductive nephrectomy. Treatment-naive patients without radiation supplied the control tumors at nephrectomy. Controls included a few female and over ten male donors, resected 2011 to 2014. Generated by immunoSEQ multiplex PCR, the TCRdb table keeps only in-frame clones and is missing some. The table includes about 18,000 clones, approximately 62% detected once. This TCR came from a man aged 45 to 65 with renal cell carcinoma. The rearrangement links TRBV19 to TRBJ2-7, with D possibly TRBD1 on 6 matching bases. Sample: tumor tissue, taken from a patient whose treatment was nephrectomy without radiotherapy. Here the CDR3 DNA reads TGTGCCAGTAGGGACGGCCAGGGGAGACTCGAGCAGTACTTC. Translated: CASRDGQGRLEQYF.